These 14 T cell receptor beta chains originate from one sample sequenced in a study of identifying expanded T cells in peripheral blood (dated by TCRdb to about 2019). Library preparation employed the immunoSEQ multiplex PCR assay. As stored in TCRdb, this immuneACCESS dataset retains in-frame rearrangements with V and J assigned. A fraction of the clones does not appear; measured against another copy, unresolved V genes explain less than half of the discrepancy, and the remainder lacks a known reason. The sample table holds approximately 120,000 clones, of which roughly 84% were seen once. The ten largest clones capture approximately 3% of the sample. The sample comprised blood. These receptors all stem from a person between 18 and 75 years old in good health.

This clone was counted only a few times. V and J are TRBV19 and TRBJ1-1, with D unclear. V gave up 5 bases and J gave up 4 bases, with 14 bases separating them. This CDR3 has 14 residues. CDR1 and CDR2 from the germline V gene are LNHDA and SQIVND (reference sequence). The CDR3 loop is CASSGSGPGTEAFF. The CDR3 region has the DNA TGTGCCAGTAGTGGGTCAGGTCCGGGCACTGAAGCTTTCTTT. The whole variable domain, filled in from reference TRBV19 and TRBJ1-1, reads DGGITQSPKYLFRKEGQNVTLSCEQNLNHDAMYWYRQDPGQGLRLIYYSQIVNDFQKGDIAEGYSVSREKKESFPLTVTSAQKNPTAFYLCASSGSGPGTEAFFGQGTRLTVV.

This clone has only one observation. The V and J genes are TRBV27 and TRBJ1-5; no definite D call. The V gene's germline CDR1 is MNHEY and CDR2 SMNVEV (reference sequence). V lost 6 bases, J lost 4 bases, and 16 bases lay in between. This CDR3 is 15 amino acids long. In DNA, the CDR3 is TGTGCCAGCAGCCCGATCCACTCTATTAATCAGCCCCAGCATTTT. Its translation: CASSPIHSINQPQHF.

In regard to this clone: Other DNA sequences in the same sample also yield this CDR3. CDR3 region: CASSLDRGNDEQYF. In DNA form, the CDR3 reads TGTGCCAGCAGCTTAGACAGGGGGAATGACGAGCAGTACTTC. The rearrangement joins TRBV7-9 to TRBJ2-7; 8 bases match TRBD1. The length of the CDR3 is 14 residues. Germline values: CDR1 SEHNR, CDR2 FQNEAQ (reference sequence). The V and J ends lost 1 base and 5 bases, in that order; junction bases with no gene match: 4.

This clone has a handful of counts. The CDR3 here is CASSESSGGYNEQFF. The DNA for the CDR3 is TGTGCCAGTAGTGAGTCTAGCGGGGGTTACAATGAGCAGTTCTTC. The chain combines TRBV19 with TRBJ2-1; 10 bases map to TRBD2. Trimming at V came to 5 bases and at J to 4 bases, leaving 5 bases not matched to a gene. Germline V gives CDR1 LNHDA, CDR2 SQIVND (reference sequence). The CDR3 has 15 residues.

This chain links TRBV5-6 with TRBJ1-1, with D possibly TRBD1 on 6 matching bases. Germline V gives CDR1 SGHDT, CDR2 YYEEEE. The CDR3 spans 15 residues. V dropped 5 bases and J dropped 0 bases, with 14 bases sitting between them. The CDR3 here is CASRKRGSMNTEAFF. In DNA form, the CDR3 reads TGTGCCAGCAGAAAGAGGGGGTCAATGAACACTGAAGCTTTCTTT.

This clone appeared a few times. V is TRBV19 and J is TRBJ1-1; no firm D call. The CDR3 runs to 11 residues. Per the germline V gene, CDR1 is LNHDA and CDR2 is SQIVND (reference sequence). Trimming shortened V by 6 bases and J by 7 bases, and 9 bases separated the two germline ends. Here the CDR3 reads CASRKTLEAFF. The CDR3 nucleotides are TGTGCCAGTAGGAAAACTCTTGAAGCTTTCTTT.

The gene calls are TRBV6-5 and TRBJ1-1; D remains ambiguous. The V end lost 0 bases, the J end lost 5 bases, and 16 bases lay between the germline ends. The CDR3 totals 16 residues. The germline V gene has CDR1 MNHEY and CDR2 SVGAGI. CDR3 in amino acids: CASSYSVAPPRTEAFF. The CDR3 coding sequence is TGTGCCAGCAGTTACTCAGTGGCCCCCCCGAGGACTGAAGCTTTCTTT.

The chain links TRBV5-4 to TRBJ1-4; TRBD1 matches 7 bases. This CDR3 contains 14 residues. V gave up 4 bases and J gave up 8 bases; unmatched junction bases: 8. Per germline, CDR1 SGHNT and CDR2 YYREEE (reference sequence). In nucleotides, the CDR3 is TGTGCCAGCAGCGGAACAGGGGCGGGGGAAAAACTGTTTTTT. Protein product: CASSGTGAGEKLFF. The full variable domain, its missing parts supplied by reference TRBV5-4 and TRBJ1-4, is ETGVTQSPTHLIKTRGQQVTLRCSSQSGHNTVSWYQQALGQGPQFIFQYYREEENGRGNFPPRFSGLQFPNYSSELNVNALELDDSALYLCASSGTGAGEKLFFGSGTQLSVL.

DNA for the CDR3: TGTGCCAGCAGCGGCGGGACCGATGGCTACACCTTC. The encoded protein is CASSGGTDGYTF. This chain uses TRBV5-4 with TRBJ1-2, with D possibly TRBD1 on 5 matching bases. V was trimmed by 4 bases and J by 6 bases, leaving 10 bases between them. CDR3 size: 12 residues. CDR1 and CDR2 from the germline V gene are SGHNT and YYREEE (reference sequence).

This clone appeared a single time. The rearrangement uses TRBV6-5 and TRBJ1-1, with D unresolved. Germline CDR1 and CDR2: MNHEY and SVGAGI. The ends were cut back, 6 bases at V and 4 bases at J, with 15 bases in the middle. The CDR3 length is 14 residues. As DNA, the CDR3 is TGTGCCAGCAGACCCGACCCCTTAGGCACTGAAGCTTTCTTT. This sequence encodes CASRPDPLGTEAFF.

The chain is built from TRBV4-3 and TRBJ2-7, with a tentative D call TRBD2 (5 bases). Germline-derived CDR1 and CDR2 are LGHNA and YSLEER. Trimming removed 1 base at V and 3 bases at J, with 13 bases between. CDR3 size: 15 residues. The CDR3 DNA reads TGCGCCAGCAGCCAAGGGATCGGGGAACTCTACGAGCAGTACTTC. Its translation: CASSQGIGELYEQYF.

This chain joins TRBV11-2 and TRBJ2-3, with D possibly matching TRBD2 (6 bases). The germline CDR1 and CDR2 sequences are SGHAT and FQNNGV. The CDR3 covers 16 residues. The ends were cut back, 5 bases at V and 0 bases at J, with 15 bases in the middle. The CDR3 sequence is CASSRPGEKSTDTQYF. In DNA, the CDR3 is TGTGCCAGCAGCCGCCCGGGGGAGAAAAGCACAGATACGCAGTATTTT.

CDR3 nucleotides: TGTGCCAGCAGACATCCAGGGTTGAAAGCTTTCTTT. Translation gives CASRHPGLKAFF. The chain combines TRBV5-5 with TRBJ1-1; a possible D gene is TRBD1 (5 bases). The V and J ends lost 5 bases and 9 bases respectively, with 14 bases between them. The germline V gene encodes CDR1 SGHKS and CDR2 YYEKEE (reference sequence). The CDR3 extends over 12 amino acids. The variable domain in full, completed from reference TRBV5-5 and TRBJ1-1, reads DAGVTQSPTHLIKTRGQQVTLRCSPISGHKSVSWYQQVLGQGPQFIFQYYEKEERGRGNFPDRFSARQFPNYSSELNVNALLLGDSALYLCASRHPGLKAFFGQGTRLTVV.

V and J are TRBV6-5 and TRBJ1-4; the D is unclear. CDR1 is MNHEY, CDR2 SVGAGI, per germline. This CDR3 spans 15 amino acids. V was clipped by 1 base and J by 1 base, with 7 bases between them. Here the CDR3 reads CASSYLVLTNEKLFF. DNA of the CDR3: TGTGCCAGCAGTTACTTGGTATTAACTAATGAAAAACTGTTTTTT.